The rows below give T cell receptor beta chains drawn from one sample of a study of Graves' ophthalmopathy and Graves' hyperthyroidism. MiXCR, applied by TCRdb to the multiplex PCR reads, yields one record per CDR3 protein. The sample consists of roughly 410,000 distinct CDR3 sequences, approximately 15% of them appearing once. Sequenced: peripheral blood. The receptor set was obtained from a woman aged 18 to 35 with stable Graves' hyperthyroidism. Each CDR3 is given with its conserved first and last residue. The D gene is left open where the match is weak. Clone size is stated in some rows and not others, as once, few, many or a class when expanded.

j_gene,v_gene,abundance,len,d_gene,CDR3aa,CDR3nt
TRBJ1-2,TRBV20-1,many,14,-,CSASRVTGSYGYTF,TGCAGTGCTAGTAGGGTGACGGGGAGCTATGGCTACACCTTC
TRBJ2-2,TRBV12-3/TRBV12-4,-,16,TRBD2,CASNPGLAGAAGELFF,TGTGCCAGCAACCCGGGCCTAGCGGGGGCGGCCGGGGAGCTGTTTTTT
TRBJ1-1,TRBV4-1,-,16,-,CASSHGSGPGGAEAFF,TGCGCCAGCAGCCACGGGTCCGGGCCCGGGGGCGCTGAAGCTTTCTTT
TRBJ2-2,TRBV9,many,15,-,CASSVGGDATGELFF,TGTGCCAGCAGCGTAGGCGGCGATGCCACCGGGGAGCTGTTTTTT
TRBJ1-1,TRBV15,many,13,-,CATSSPLNTEAFF,TGTGCCACCAGCAGCCCCCTGAACACTGAAGCTTTCTTT
TRBJ1-1,TRBV12-3/TRBV12-4,many,13,-,CASSQPGGTEAFF,TGTGCCAGCAGCCAACCAGGTGGCACTGAAGCTTTCTTT
TRBJ1-5,TRBV6-2/TRBV6-3,many,14,-,CASSPVLSNQPQHF,TGTGCCAGCAGCCCAGTCCTTAGCAATCAGCCCCAGCATTTT
TRBJ2-5,TRBV11-1,few,18,TRBD2,CASSFSSGGLAGEETQYF,TGTGCCAGCAGCTTCTCGAGCGGCGGACTAGCGGGTGAAGAGACCCAGTACTTC
TRBJ2-1,TRBV6-1,-,15,TRBD1,CASSTGQGVDNEQFF,TGTGCCAGCAGCACCGGGCAGGGGGTCGACAATGAGCAGTTCTTC
TRBJ2-7,TRBV6-1,many,15,TRBD2,CASRTQRGTSYEQYF,TGTGCCAGCAGGACTCAGCGGGGGACTTCCTACGAGCAGTACTTC
TRBJ2-7,TRBV10-3,many,15,-,CAISESPGHTYEQYF,TGTGCCATCAGTGAGTCGCCGGGACACACCTACGAGCAGTACTTC
TRBJ1-2,TRBV19,many,13,-,CASSIQGGNGYTF,TGTGCCAGTAGTATTCAAGGGGGTAATGGCTACACCTTC
TRBJ2-2,TRBV13,few,14,TRBD2,CASSLGLREEELFF,TGTGCCAGCAGCTTAGGCCTCCGGGAGGAGGAGCTGTTTTTT
TRBJ2-5,TRBV7-7,many,14,-,CASSLARVGETQYF,TGTGCTAGCAGCTTAGCAAGGGTCGGGGAGACCCAGTACTTC
TRBJ1-1,TRBV7-8,-,15,TRBD1,CASRPGTGVGTEAFF,TGTGCCAGCAGGCCCGGGACAGGGGTGGGTACTGAAGCTTTCTTT
TRBJ2-7,TRBV6-1,-,14,TRBD2,CASSEGDYLYEQYF,TGTGCCAGCAGTGAAGGGGACTACCTTTACGAGCAGTACTTC
TRBJ2-4,TRBV5-1,few,14,-,CASSLTGATNIKYF,TGCGCCAGCAGCTTGACGGGGGCCACGAACATTAAGTACTTC
TRBJ2-7,TRBV14,few,17,TRBD2,CASSRIGGGSHFYEQYF,TGTGCCAGCAGCCGTATCGGCGGGGGGAGCCACTTCTACGAGCAGTACTTC
TRBJ2-5,TRBV6-1,many,14,-,CASGVKRGQETQYF,TGTGCCAGCGGTGTGAAAAGGGGTCAAGAGACCCAGTACTTC
TRBJ2-5,TRBV4-1,many,13,-,CASTTLRQETQYF,TGCGCCAGCACCACGCTGAGACAAGAGACCCAGTACTTC
TRBJ1-2,TRBV27,many,15,-,CASSLNGPLPYGYTF,TGTGCCAGCAGTTTAAATGGACCACTCCCTTATGGCTACACCTTC
TRBJ1-2,TRBV6-1,many,14,-,CASSEIDRTYGYTF,TGTGCCAGCAGTGAAATAGACAGAACTTATGGCTACACCTTC
TRBJ2-7,TRBV19,-,14,TRBD1,CASSTTGGSYEQYF,TGTGCCAGTAGCACGACAGGGGGCTCCTACGAGCAGTACTTC
TRBJ1-5,TRBV19,many,16,-,CASSIGTRGGNQPQHF,TGTGCCAGTAGTATAGGGACACGCGGTGGCAATCAGCCCCAGCATTTT
TRBJ1-1,TRBV6-1,many,14,-,CASSEERGRTEAFF,TGTGCCAGCAGTGAAGAAAGAGGAAGGACTGAAGCTTTCTTT
TRBJ1-1,TRBV19,-,16,-,CASSIQGVDRGTEAFF,TGTGCCAGTAGTATCCAGGGTGTTGATCGAGGCACTGAAGCTTTCTTT
TRBJ1-6,TRBV13,many,15,-,CASSLFPGSNSPLHF,TGTGCCAGCAGCTTATTTCCGGGGTCCAATTCACCCCTCCACTTT
TRBJ2-7,TRBV28,-,12,-,CASKDPLRVQYF,TGTGCCAGCAAGGACCCCCTACGAGTCCAGTACTTC
TRBJ1-1,TRBV11-2,-,19,-,CASSLVRIVGRRMNTEAFF,TGTGCCAGCAGCTTAGTAAGGATTGTGGGGAGAAGGATGAACACTGAAGCTTTCTTT
TRBJ1-2,TRBV20-1,many,12,TRBD1,CSAVGQGGGYTF,TGCAGTGCCGTGGGACAGGGGGGTGGCTACACCTTC
TRBJ1-1,TRBV5-5,many,14,-,CASSSWAGNTEAFF,TGTGCCAGCAGCTCCTGGGCGGGGAACACTGAAGCTTTCTTT
TRBJ2-7,TRBV12-3/TRBV12-4,many,15,-,CASSLLPVGQYEQYF,TGTGCCAGCAGTTTACTCCCTGTGGGGCAATACGAGCAGTACTTC
TRBJ2-7,TRBV6-2/TRBV6-3,many,12,-,CASRGRSYEQYF,TGTGCCAGCAGAGGCCGCTCATACGAGCAGTACTTC
TRBJ2-7,TRBV27,many,15,TRBD2,CASSLRGGKRYEQYF,TGTGCCAGCAGCCTGCGGGGGGGGAAGCGCTACGAGCAGTACTTC
TRBJ1-1,TRBV27,many,13,-,CASSRFGGVKAFF,TGTGCCAGCAGTCGGTTCGGGGGCGTGAAAGCTTTCTTT
TRBJ1-6,TRBV12-3/TRBV12-4,many,15,TRBD1,CASSIRQGVGSPLHF,TGTGCCAGCAGTATACGACAGGGCGTGGGCTCACCCCTCCACTTT